The clone carrying this T cell receptor (beta chain) was seen once. Here immunoSEQ multiplex PCR was the method, and the copy in TCRdb shows in-frame clones only, minus some. The repertoire includes roughly 350,000 clones, about 90% of them detected once, and about 3.5% sits in the top ten. This entry belongs to a study of blood T cell repertoires in COVID-19. Study in general: There were acute and convalescent COVID-19 samples, and they came from the United States, Italy and Spain. T cells, B-cell-depleted T cells, or PBMCs provided the cDNA or gDNA that served as material.

The CDR3 length is 17 residues. CDR1 SGHVS and CDR2 FNYEAQ come from the germline V gene. V lost 3 bases, J lost 0 bases, and 7 bases stayed unmatched. The sequence was obtained from a young woman who had recovered from COVID-19. The rearrangement joins TRBV7-6 to TRBJ2-1, with TRBD2 matching over 8 bases. Material for sequencing was peripheral blood. The CDR3 nucleotides are TGTGCCAGCAGCTTCGCCATAGCGGGAAGCTCCTACAATGAGCAGTTCTTC. It yields the protein CASSFAIAGSSYNEQFF.